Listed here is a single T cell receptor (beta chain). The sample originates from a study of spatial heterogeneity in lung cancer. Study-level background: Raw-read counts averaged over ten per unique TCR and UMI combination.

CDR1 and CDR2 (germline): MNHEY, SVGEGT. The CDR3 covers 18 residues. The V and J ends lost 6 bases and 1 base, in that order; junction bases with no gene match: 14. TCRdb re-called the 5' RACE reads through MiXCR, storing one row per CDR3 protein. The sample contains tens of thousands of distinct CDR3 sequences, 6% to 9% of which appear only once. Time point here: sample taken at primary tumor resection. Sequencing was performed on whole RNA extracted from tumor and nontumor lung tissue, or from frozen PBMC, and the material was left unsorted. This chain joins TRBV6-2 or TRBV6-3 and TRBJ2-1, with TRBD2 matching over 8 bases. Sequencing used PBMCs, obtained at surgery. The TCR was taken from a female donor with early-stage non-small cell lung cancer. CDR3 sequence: CASSKGQRGPESYNEQFF. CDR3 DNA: TGTGCCAGCAGCAAGGGCCAGCGGGGGCCCGAATCCTACAATGAGCAGTTCTTC.